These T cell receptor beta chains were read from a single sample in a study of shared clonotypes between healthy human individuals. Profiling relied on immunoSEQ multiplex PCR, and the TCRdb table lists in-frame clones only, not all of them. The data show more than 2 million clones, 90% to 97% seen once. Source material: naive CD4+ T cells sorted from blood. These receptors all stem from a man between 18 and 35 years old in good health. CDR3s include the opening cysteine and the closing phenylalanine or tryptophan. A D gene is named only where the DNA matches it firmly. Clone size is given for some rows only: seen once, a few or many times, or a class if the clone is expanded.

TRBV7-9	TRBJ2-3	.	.	TGTGCCAGCAGCTTGGGTTCTGGATCCGATACGCAGTATTTT	CASSLGSGSDTQYF
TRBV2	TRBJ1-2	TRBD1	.	TGTGCCAGCAGGGGACAGGGAAGTGGCTACACCTTC	CASRGQGSGYTF
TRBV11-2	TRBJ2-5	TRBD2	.	TGTGCCAGCAGCGCCCTACTAGCGTGGCAGGAGACCCAGTACTTC	CASSALLAWQETQYF
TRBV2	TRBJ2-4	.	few	TGTGCCAGCATGGAAGCAGGGCCGAACATTCAGTACTTC	CASMEAGPNIQYF
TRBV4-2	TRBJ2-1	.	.	TGTGCCAGCAGCCAAGATTCAGGGGTTGGTGGCTACAATGAGCAGTTCTTC	CASSQDSGVGGYNEQFF
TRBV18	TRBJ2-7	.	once	TGTGCCAGCTCACCACAGGGAAACAACTACGAGCAGTACTTC	CASSPQGNNYEQYF
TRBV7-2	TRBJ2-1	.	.	TGTGCCAGCAGCTTCTCTTCGACCCCTCCCATCTTC	CASSFSSTPPIF
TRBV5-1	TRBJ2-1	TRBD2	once	TGCGCCAGCAGCTTGGCGACTAGCGGGATCTCCAATGAGCAGTTCTTC	CASSLATSGISNEQFF
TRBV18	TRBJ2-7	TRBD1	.	TGTGCCAGCTCACCCCGGGACAGTCACTACGAGCAGTACTTC	CASSPRDSHYEQYF
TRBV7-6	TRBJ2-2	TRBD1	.	TGTGCCAGCAGCTTAGTCGGCAGGGGGCCTACCGGGGAGCTGTTTTTT	CASSLVGRGPTGELFF
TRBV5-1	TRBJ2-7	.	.	TGCGCCAGCAGCTTCGATTATGGTCCCCCCTACTACGAGCAGTACTTC	CASSFDYGPPYYEQYF
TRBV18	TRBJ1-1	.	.	TGTGCCAGCTCACCAAGCGGCTTGGGCACTGAAGCTTTCTTT	CASSPSGLGTEAFF
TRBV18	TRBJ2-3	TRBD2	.	TGTGCCAGCTCACCTTCGGGAGGGCCAGGGGATACGCAGTATTTT	CASSPSGGPGDTQYF
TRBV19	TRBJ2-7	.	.	TGTGCCAGTAGTATCCTTAAACAAGGATCCCACTACGAGCAGTACTTC	CASSILKQGSHYEQYF
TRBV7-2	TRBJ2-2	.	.	TGTGCCAGCAGCTTAGTGGCCGGGGCGATCGGGGAGCTGTTTTTT	CASSLVAGAIGELFF
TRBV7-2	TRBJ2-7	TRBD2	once	TGTGCCAGCAGCCGGACTAGCGGAGGGGTCTACGAGCAGTACTTC	CASSRTSGGVYEQYF